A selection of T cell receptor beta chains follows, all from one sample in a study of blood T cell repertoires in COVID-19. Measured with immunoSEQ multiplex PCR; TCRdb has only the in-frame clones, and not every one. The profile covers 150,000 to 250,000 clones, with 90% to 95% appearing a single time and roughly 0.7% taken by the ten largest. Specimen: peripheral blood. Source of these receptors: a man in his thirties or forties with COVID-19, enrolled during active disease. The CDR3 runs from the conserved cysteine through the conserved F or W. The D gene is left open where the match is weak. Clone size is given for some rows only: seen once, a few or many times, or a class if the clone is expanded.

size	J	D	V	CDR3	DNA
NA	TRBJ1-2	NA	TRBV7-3	CASSLTPGGINYGYTF	TGTGCCAGCAGCTTAACTCCGGGGGGTATAAACTATGGCTACACCTTC
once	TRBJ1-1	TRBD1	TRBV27	CASSPLTGGGTEAFF	TGTGCCAGCAGTCCACTTACAGGGGGCGGAACTGAAGCTTTCTTT
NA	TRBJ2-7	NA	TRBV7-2	CASSPGGSRDEQYF	TGTGCCAGCAGCCCCGGGGGTAGCCGGGACGAGCAGTACTTC
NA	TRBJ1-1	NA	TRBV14	CASSRWGGTEAFF	TGTGCCAGCAGCCGATGGGGGGGCACTGAAGCTTTCTTT
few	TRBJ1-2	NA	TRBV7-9	CASSLGGGNGYTF	TGTGCCAGCAGCTTAGGGGGAGGGAATGGCTACACCTTC
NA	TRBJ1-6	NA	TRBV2	CASSGQDYNSPLHF	TGTGCCAGCAGTGGACAGGACTATAATTCACCCCTCCACTTT
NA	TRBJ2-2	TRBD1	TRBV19	CASTVKITGTGYTGELFF	TGTGCCAGTACTGTCAAAATAACCGGGACAGGTTACACCGGGGAGCTGTTTTTT
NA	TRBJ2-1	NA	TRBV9	CASSVSNEQFF	TGTGCCAGCAGCGTCTCTAATGAGCAGTTCTTC
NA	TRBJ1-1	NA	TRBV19	CASTLGAGANTEAFF	TGTGCCAGTACCCTGGGAGCGGGGGCGAACACTGAAGCTTTCTTT
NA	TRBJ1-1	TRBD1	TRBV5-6	CASSILTGAQDTEAFF	TGTGCCAGCAGCATATTAACAGGGGCCCAGGACACTGAAGCTTTCTTT
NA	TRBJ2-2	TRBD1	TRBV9	CASSVPQGATGELFF	TGTGCCAGCAGCGTACCACAGGGGGCGACCGGGGAGCTGTTTTTT
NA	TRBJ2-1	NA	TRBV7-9	CAYEVASHYNEQFF	TGTGCCTACGAGGTCGCTAGTCACTACAATGAGCAGTTCTTC
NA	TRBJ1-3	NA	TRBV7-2	CASSLVLRESGNTIYF	TGTGCCAGCAGCTTAGTCCTGCGGGAGTCTGGAAACACCATATATTTT
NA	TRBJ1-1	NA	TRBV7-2	CASSWGGIGTEAFF	TGTGCCAGCAGCTGGGGGGGTATCGGCACTGAAGCTTTCTTT
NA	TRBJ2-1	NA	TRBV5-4	CASSLAEDEQFF	TGTGCCAGCAGCTTGGCCGAGGATGAGCAGTTCTTC
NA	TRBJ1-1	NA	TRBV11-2	CASSLVGGVGTEAFF	TGTGCCAGCAGCTTAGTGGGGGGGGTAGGCACTGAAGCTTTCTTT
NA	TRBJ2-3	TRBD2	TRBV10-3	CAISAGLGTDTQYF	TGTGCCATCAGTGCGGGACTAGGCACAGATACGCAGTATTTT
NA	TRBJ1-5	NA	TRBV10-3	CAISESSTHNQPQHF	TGTGCCATCAGTGAGTCGTCAACACACAATCAGCCCCAGCATTTT
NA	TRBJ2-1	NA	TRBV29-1	CSVVSAAYNEQFF	TGCAGCGTTGTGAGCGCCGCCTACAATGAGCAGTTCTTC
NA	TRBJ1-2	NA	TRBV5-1	CASSLESAFGGYTF	TGCGCCAGCAGCTTGGAGTCTGCTTTCGGTGGCTACACCTTC
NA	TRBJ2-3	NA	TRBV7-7	CASSRIGAGTDTQYF	TGTGCCAGCAGCCGGATCGGCGCGGGCACAGATACGCAGTATTTT
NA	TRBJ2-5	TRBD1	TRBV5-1	CASSLGQGQETQYF	TGCGCCAGCAGCTTGGGACAGGGCCAAGAGACCCAGTACTTC
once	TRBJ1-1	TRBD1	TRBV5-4	CASSAGTGSVLDTEAFF	TGTGCCAGCAGCGCCGGGACAGGGTCGGTCCTGGACACTGAAGCTTTCTTT
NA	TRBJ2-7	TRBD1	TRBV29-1	CSVWTGHYEQYF	TGCAGCGTTTGGACAGGGCACTACGAGCAGTACTTC
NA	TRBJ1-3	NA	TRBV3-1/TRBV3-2	CASSQVPAGSGNTIYF	TGTGCCAGCAGCCAAGTTCCGGCAGGCTCTGGAAACACCATATATTTT
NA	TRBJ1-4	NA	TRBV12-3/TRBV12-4	CASSDRSGEKLFF	TGTGCCAGCAGCGACAGGAGTGGTGAAAAACTGTTTTTT
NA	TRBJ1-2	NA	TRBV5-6	CASSLTSNSQLIYGYTF	TGTGCCAGCAGCTTGACCAGTAACAGTCAACTGATCTATGGCTACACCTTC
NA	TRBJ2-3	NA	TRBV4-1	CASSQSGFTDTQYF	TGCGCCAGCAGCCAGTCAGGGTTCACAGATACGCAGTATTTT
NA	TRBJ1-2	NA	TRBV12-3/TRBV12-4	CASTSRDNRGYTF	TGTGCCAGCACCTCGAGGGACAACCGTGGCTACACCTTC
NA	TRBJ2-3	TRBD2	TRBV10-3	CAISAGTSSDTQYF	TGTGCCATCAGTGCAGGGACTAGCTCAGATACGCAGTATTTT
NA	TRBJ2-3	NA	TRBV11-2	CASSQQGWGTDTQYF	TGTGCCAGCAGCCAACAGGGTTGGGGCACAGATACGCAGTATTTT
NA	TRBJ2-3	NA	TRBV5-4	CASSLGQSDTDTQYF	TGTGCCAGCAGCTTGGGACAGTCAGACACAGATACGCAGTATTTT
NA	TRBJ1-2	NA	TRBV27	CASSPQGYYGYTF	TGTGCCAGCAGTCCGCAGGGCTACTATGGCTACACCTTC
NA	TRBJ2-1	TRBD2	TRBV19	CASRTRGGLYNEQFF	TGTGCCAGTAGGACTCGGGGGGGCCTCTACAATGAGCAGTTCTTC
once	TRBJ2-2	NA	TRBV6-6	CASSYARGTGELFF	TGTGCCAGCAGTTACGCCAGGGGCACCGGGGAGCTGTTTTTT
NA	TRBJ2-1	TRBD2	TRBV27	CASSRAGPSYNEQFF	TGTGCCAGCAGTCGAGCGGGGCCGTCCTACAATGAGCAGTTCTTC
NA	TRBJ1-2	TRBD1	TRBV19	CASSSTGTGGYGYTF	TGTGCCAGTAGTTCAACCGGGACAGGGGGCTATGGCTACACCTTC
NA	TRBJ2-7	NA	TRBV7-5	CVRSLTGTGDYEQYF	TGTGTCAGAAGCTTGACCGGGACAGGGGATTACGAGCAGTACTTC